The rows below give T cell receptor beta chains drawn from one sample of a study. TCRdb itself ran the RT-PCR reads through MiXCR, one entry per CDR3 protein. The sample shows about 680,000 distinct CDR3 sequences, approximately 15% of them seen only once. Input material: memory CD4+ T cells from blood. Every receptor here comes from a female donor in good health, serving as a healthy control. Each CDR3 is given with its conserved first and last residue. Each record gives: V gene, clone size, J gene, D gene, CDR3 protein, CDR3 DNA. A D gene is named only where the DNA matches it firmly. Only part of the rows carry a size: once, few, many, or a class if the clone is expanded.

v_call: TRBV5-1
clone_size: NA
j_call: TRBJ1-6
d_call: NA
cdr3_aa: CASSYLATGANNSPLHF
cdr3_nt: TGCGCCAGCAGCTACTTGGCCACGGGGGCGAATAATTCACCCCTCCACTTT

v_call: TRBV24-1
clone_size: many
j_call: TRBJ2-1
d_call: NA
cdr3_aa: CATRAEGGSYNEQFF
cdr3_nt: TGTGCCACCCGTGCTGAAGGGGGCTCCTACAATGAGCAGTTCTTC

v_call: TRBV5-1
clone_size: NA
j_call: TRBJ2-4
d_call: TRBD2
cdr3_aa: CASSRTSGGVQYF
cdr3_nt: TGCGCCAGCAGCCGGACTAGCGGGGGGGTTCAGTACTTC

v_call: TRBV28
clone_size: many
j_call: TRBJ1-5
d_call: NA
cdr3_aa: CASSVHQPQHF
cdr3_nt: TGTGCCAGCAGTGTCCATCAGCCCCAGCATTTT

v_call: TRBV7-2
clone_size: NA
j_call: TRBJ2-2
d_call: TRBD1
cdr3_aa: CASSFRNRGNSGELFF
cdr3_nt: TGTGCCAGCAGCTTTAGGAACAGGGGGAACTCCGGGGAGCTGTTTTTT

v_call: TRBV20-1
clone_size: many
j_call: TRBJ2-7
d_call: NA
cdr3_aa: CSARDSRIYEQYF
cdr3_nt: TGCAGTGCTAGAGATAGCCGGATTTACGAGCAGTACTTC

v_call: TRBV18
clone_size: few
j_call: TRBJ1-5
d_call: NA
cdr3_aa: CASSLLQGDNQPQHF
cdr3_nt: TGTGCCAGCTCACTACTACAGGGTGACAATCAGCCCCAGCATTTT

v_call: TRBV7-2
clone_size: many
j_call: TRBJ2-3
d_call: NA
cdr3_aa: CASSLDGSSTDTQYF
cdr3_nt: TGTGCCAGCAGCTTAGATGGCAGTAGCACAGATACGCAGTATTTT

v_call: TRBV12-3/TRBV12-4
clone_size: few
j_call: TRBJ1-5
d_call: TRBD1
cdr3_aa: CASSLAGTGAKTQHF
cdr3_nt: TGTGCCAGCAGTTTGGCCGGGACAGGGGCGAAGACCCAGCATTTT

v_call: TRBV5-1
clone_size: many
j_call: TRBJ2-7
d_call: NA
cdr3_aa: CASSPLGLLYEQYF
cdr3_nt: TGCGCCAGCAGCCCCCTGGGGCTCCTCTACGAGCAGTACTTC

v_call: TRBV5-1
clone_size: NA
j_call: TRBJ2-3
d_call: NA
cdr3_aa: CASSGQQYF
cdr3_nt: TGCGCCAGCTCCGGACAGCAGTATTTT

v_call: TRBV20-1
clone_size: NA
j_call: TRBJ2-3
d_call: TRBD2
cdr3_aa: CSATGTSGRYDTQYF
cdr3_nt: TGCAGTGCCACCGGGACTAGCGGGAGATACGATACGCAGTATTTT

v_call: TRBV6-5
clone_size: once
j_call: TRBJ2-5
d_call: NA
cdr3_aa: CASRPSLWTDQGETQYF
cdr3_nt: TGTGCCAGCAGACCGTCGCTGTGGACGGACCAGGGGGAGACCCAGTACTTC

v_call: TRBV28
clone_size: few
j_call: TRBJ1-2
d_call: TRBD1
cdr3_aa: CASSSPGDRTSITYGYTF
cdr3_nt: TGTGCCAGCAGTTCCCCTGGGGACAGGACCTCCATTACCTATGGCTACACCTTC

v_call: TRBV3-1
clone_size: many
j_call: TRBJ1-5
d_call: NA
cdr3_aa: CASSQQGNQPQHF
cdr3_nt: TGTGCCAGCAGCCAGCAGGGGAATCAGCCCCAGCATTTT

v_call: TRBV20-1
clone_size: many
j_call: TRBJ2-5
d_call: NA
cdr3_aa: CSARGLGQETQYF
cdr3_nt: TGCAGTGCTAGGGGGCTGGGTCAAGAGACCCAGTACTTC

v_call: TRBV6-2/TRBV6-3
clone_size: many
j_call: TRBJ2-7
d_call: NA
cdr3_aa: CASRADGTAYEQYF
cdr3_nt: TGTGCCAGCCGGGCGGACGGTACAGCCTACGAGCAGTACTTC

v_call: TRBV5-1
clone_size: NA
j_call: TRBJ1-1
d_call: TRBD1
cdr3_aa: CASSPGGQITEAFF
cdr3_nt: TGCGCCAGCAGCCCGGGGGGACAGATCACTGAAGCTTTCTTT

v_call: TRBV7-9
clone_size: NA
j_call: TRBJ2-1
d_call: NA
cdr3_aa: CASSLADGSTMSSSF
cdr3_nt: TGTGCCAGCAGCTTAGCGGACGGATCTACAATGAGCAGTTCTTTC

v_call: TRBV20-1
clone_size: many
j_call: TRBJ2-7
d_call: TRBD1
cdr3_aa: CSAMPGTGSYEQYF
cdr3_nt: TGCAGTGCGATGCCCGGGACAGGGAGTTACGAGCAGTACTTC

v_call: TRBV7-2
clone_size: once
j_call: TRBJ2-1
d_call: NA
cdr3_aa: CASSLKGRRTGPYNEQFF
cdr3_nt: TGTGCCAGCAGCTTAAAGGGAAGGCGGACGGGGCCTTACAATGAGCAGTTCTTC

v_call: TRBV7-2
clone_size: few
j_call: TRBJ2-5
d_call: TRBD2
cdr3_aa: CASSLLERGETQYF
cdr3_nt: TGTGCCAGCAGCTTGTTAGAGCGGGGAGAGACCCAGTACTTC

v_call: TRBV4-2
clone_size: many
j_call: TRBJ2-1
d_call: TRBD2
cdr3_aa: CASSQVHQPASGRFLGSYNEQFF
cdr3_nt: TGTGCCAGCAGCCAAGTACACCAGCCGGCTAGCGGGAGGTTCCTTGGGTCCTACAATGAGCAGTTCTTC

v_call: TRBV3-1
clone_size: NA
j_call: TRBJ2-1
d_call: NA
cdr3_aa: CASTHRQSYNEQFF
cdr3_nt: TGTGCCAGCACCCATCGACAGTCCTACAATGAGCAGTTCTTC

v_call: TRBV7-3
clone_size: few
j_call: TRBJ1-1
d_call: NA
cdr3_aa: CASSLGGSRGLNTEAFF
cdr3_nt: TGTGCCAGCAGCTTAGGGGGGTCTCGGGGGCTGAACACTGAAGCTTTCTTT

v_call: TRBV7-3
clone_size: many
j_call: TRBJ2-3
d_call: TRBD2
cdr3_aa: CASSLTGTSGRSTDTQYF
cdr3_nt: TGTGCCAGCAGCTTAACGGGGACTAGCGGGAGGAGCACAGATACGCAGTATTTT

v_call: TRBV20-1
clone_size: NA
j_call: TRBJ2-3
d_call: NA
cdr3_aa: CSAQETSDTQYF
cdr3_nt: TGCAGTGCTCAAGAGACCTCAGATACGCAGTATTTT

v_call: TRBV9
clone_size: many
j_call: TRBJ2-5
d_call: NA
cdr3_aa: CASSGRGLTQETQYF
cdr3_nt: TGTGCCAGCAGCGGGAGGGGACTGACCCAAGAGACCCAGTACTTC

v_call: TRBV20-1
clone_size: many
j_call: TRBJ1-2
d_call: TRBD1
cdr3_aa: CSAEYRGADYGYTF
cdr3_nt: TGCAGTGCTGAGTACAGGGGCGCCGACTATGGCTACACCTTC

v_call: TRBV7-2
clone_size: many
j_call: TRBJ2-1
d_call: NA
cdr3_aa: CASSLVTRGEQFF
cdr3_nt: TGTGCCAGCAGCTTAGTGACCAGAGGTGAGCAGTTCTTC

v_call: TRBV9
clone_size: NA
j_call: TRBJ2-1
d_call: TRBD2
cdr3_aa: CASSVVGLGGSSYNEQFF
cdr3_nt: TGTGCCAGCAGCGTAGTCGGATTAGGCGGGAGCTCCTACAATGAGCAGTTCTTC

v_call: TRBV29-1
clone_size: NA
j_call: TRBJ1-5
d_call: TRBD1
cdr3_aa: CSVKERGGGSNQPQHF
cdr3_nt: TGCAGCGTAAAAGAGAGAGGGGGCGGGAGCAATCAGCCCCAGCATTTT

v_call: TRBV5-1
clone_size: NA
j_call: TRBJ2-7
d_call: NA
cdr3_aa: CASSLQLRTKGDEQYF
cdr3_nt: TGCGCCAGCAGCTTGCAGTTGAGGACGAAGGGAGACGAGCAGTACTTC

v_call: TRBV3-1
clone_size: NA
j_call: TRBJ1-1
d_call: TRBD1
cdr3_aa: CASSQSGGGSEAFF
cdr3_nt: TGTGCCAGCAGCCAATCAGGGGGCGGGTCTGAAGCTTTCTTT

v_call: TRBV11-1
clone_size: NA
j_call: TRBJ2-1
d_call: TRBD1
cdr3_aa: CASSRTRDGTVYNEQFF
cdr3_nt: TGTGCCAGCAGCCGAACTCGGGACGGGACAGTTTACAATGAGCAGTTCTTC

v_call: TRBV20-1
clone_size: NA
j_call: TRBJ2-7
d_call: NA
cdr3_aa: CSAHTLIAYEQYF
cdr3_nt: TGCAGTGCCCATACCCTGATAGCCTACGAGCAGTACTTC

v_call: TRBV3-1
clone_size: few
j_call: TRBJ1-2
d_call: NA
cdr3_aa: CASSQVVENYGYTF
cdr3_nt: TGTGCCAGCAGCCAAGTGGTAGAGAACTATGGCTACACCTTC

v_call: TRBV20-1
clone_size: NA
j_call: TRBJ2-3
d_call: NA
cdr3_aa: CSASATYTDTQYF
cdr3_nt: TGCAGTGCCTCGGCCACTTATACAGATACGCAGTATTTT

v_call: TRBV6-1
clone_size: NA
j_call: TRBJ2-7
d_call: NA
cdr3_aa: CATRQALEQYF
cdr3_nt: TGTGCCACCCGACAGGCTCTAGAGCAGTACTTC

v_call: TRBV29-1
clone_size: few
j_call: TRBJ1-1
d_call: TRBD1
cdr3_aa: CSVGGQGSFFF
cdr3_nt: TGCAGCGTTGGAGGACAGGGTTCGTTTTTCTTT

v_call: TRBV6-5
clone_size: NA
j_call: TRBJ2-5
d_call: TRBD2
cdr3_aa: CASSYSSWEGRETQYF
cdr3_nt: TGTGCCAGCAGTTACTCCTCGTGGGAGGGCCGCGAGACCCAGTACTTC

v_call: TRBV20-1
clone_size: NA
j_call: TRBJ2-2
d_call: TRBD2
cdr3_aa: CSRGRAGTGELFF
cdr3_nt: TGCAGTCGTGGGAGGGCAGGCACCGGGGAGCTGTTTTTT

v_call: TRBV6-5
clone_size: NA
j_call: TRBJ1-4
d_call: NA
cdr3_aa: CASSTSIGGGEKLFF
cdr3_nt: NA

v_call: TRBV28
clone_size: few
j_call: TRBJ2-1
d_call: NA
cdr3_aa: CASYSGTTYNEQFF
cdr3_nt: TGTGCCAGCTATTCCGGGACAACCTACAATGAGCAGTTCTTC

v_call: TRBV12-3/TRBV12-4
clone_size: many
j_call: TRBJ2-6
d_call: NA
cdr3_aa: CASSLRGTGANVLTF
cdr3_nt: TGTGCCAGCAGTTTAAGAGGAACTGGGGCCAACGTCCTGACTTTC

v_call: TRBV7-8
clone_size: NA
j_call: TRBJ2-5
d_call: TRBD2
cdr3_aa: CASSLEIAGGRKTQYF
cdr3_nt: TGTGCCAGCAGCTTAGAGATAGCGGGAGGGAGGAAGACCCAGTACTTC

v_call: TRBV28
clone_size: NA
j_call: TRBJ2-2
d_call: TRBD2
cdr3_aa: CASSFRPLAGGGGELFF
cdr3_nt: TGTGCCAGCAGTTTTCGTCCTCTAGCGGGAGGAGGGGGGGAGCTGTTTTTT

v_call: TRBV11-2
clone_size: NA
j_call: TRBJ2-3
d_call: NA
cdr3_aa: CASSERQITSTDTQYF
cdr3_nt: TGTGCCAGCAGCGAACGACAGATTACCAGCACAGATACGCAGTATTTT

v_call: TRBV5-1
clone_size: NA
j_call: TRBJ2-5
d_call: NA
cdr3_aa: CASSLSPSEETQYF
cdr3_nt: TGCGCCAGCAGCTTGTCTCCTAGCGAAGAGACCCAGTACTTC

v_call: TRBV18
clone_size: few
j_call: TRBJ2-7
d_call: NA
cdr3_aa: CASSPPSQGPNEQYF
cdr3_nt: TGTGCCAGCTCACCACCGTCCCAGGGACCCAACGAGCAGTACTTC

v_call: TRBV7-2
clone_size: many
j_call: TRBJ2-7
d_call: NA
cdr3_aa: CASSLGFEREQYF
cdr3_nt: TGTGCCAGCAGCTTAGGATTCGAGAGGGAGCAGTACTTC

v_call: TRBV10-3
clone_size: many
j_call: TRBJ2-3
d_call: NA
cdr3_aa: CAISERGSTDTQYF
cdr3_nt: TGTGCCATCAGTGAGCGGGGGTCTACAGATACGCAGTATTTT